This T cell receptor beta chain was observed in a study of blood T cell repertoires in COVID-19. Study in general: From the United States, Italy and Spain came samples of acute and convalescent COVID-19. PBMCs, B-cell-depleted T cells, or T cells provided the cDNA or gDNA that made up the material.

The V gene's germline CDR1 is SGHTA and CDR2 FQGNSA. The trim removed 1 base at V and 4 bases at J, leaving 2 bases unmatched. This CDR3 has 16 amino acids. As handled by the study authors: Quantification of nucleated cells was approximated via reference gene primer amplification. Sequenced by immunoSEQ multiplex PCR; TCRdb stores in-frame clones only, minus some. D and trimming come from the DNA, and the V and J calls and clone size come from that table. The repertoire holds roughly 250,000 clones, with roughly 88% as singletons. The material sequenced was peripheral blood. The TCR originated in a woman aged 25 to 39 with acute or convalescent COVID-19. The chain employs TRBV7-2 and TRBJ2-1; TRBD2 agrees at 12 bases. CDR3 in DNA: TGTGCCAGCAGCTTAGACGGGACTAGCGGGTACAATGAGCAGTTCTTC. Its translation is CASSLDGTSGYNEQFF.